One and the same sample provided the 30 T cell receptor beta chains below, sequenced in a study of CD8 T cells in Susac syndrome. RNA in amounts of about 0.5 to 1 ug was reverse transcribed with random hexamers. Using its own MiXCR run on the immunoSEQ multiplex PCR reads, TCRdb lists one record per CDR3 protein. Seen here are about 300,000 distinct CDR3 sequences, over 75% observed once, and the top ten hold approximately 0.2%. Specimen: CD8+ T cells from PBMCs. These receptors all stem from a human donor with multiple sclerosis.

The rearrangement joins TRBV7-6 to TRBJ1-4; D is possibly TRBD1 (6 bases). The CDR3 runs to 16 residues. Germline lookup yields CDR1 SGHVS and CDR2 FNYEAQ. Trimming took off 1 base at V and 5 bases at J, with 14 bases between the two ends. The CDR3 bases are TGTGCCAGCAGCTTAGAAAGTTCGGGGGCCAATGAAAAACTGTTTTTT. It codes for CASSLESSGANEKLFF.

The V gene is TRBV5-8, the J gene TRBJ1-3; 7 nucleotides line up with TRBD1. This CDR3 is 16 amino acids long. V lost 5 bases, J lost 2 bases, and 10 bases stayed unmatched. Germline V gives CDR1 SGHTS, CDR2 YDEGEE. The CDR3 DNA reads TGTGCCAGCAGTCTCAGAGCCGGGACAGCTGGAAACACCATATATTTT. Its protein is CASSLRAGTAGNTIYF.

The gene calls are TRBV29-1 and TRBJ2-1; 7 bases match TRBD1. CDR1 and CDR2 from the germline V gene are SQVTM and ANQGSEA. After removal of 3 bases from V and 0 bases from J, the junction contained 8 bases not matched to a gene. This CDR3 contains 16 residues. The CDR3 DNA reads TGCAGCGTTGAGGAGCGACAGGGTCGCTCCTACAATGAGCAGTTCTTC. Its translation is CSVEERQGRSYNEQFF.

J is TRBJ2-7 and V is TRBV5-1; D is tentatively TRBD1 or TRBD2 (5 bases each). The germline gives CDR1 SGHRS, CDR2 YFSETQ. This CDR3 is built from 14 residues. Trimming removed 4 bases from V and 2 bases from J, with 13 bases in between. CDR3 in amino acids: CASSDRQGPYEQYF. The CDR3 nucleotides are TGCGCCAGCAGCGACCGGCAGGGACCCTACGAGCAGTACTTC.

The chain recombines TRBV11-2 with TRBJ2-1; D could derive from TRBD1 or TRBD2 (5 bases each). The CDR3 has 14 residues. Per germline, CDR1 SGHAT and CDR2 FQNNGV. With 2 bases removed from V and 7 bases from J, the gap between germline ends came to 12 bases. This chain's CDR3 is CASSLYGAINEQFF. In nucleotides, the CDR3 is TGTGCCAGCAGCTTATACGGGGCCATAAATGAGCAGTTCTTC.

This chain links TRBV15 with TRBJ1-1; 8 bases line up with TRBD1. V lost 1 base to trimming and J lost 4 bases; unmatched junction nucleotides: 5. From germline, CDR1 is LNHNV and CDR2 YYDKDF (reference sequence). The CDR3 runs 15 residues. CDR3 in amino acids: CATSRARQGPTEAFF. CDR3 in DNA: TGTGCCACCAGCAGAGCCCGACAGGGGCCCACTGAAGCTTTCTTT.

CDR3 sequence: CASSPSNSYEQYF. CDR3 nucleotide sequence: TGTGCCAGCAGTCCTAGTAACTCCTACGAGCAGTACTTC. The V and J genes are TRBV7-3 and TRBJ2-7; D not certain. CDR1 and CDR2 from the germline V gene are SGHTA and FQGTGA. Trimming pared 6 bases from V and 0 bases from J, leaving 9 bases between. CDR3 length: 13 residues.

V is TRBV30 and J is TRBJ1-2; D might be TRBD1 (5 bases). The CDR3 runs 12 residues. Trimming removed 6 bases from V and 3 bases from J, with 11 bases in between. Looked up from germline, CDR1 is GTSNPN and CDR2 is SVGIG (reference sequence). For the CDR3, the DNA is TGTGCCTGCCACAGAGGGGACTATGGCTACACCTTC. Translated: CACHRGDYGYTF.

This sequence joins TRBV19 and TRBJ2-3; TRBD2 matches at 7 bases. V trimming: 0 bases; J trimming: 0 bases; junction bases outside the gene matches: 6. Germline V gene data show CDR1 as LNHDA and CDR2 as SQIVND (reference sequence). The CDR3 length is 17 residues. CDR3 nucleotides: TGTGCCAGTAGTATAGACGGGGACTACCCCAGCACAGATACGCAGTATTTT. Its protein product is CASSIDGDYPSTDTQYF.

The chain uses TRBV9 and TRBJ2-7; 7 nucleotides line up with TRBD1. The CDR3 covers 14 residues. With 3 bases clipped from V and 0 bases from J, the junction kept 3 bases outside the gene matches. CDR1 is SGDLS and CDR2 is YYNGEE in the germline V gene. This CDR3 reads CASSGTGNSYEQYF. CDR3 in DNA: TGTGCCAGCAGCGGGACAGGTAACTCCTACGAGCAGTACTTC.

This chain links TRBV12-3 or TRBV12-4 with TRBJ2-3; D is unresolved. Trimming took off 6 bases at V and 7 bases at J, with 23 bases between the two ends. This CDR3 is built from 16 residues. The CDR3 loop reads CASSPTLAGEVYTQYF. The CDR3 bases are TGTGCCAGCAGCCCTACCCTGGCTGGTGAGGTTTATACGCAGTATTTT.

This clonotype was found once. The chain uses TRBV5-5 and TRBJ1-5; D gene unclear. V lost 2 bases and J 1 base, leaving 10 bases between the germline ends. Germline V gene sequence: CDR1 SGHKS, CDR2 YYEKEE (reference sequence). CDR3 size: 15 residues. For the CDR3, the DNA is TGTGCCAGCAGCTTAAATCCCGGGAGCAATCAGCCCCAGCATTTT. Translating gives CASSLNPGSNQPQHF. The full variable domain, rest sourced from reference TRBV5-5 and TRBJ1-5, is DAGVTQSPTHLIKTRGQQVTLRCSPISGHKSVSWYQQVLGQGPQFIFQYYEKEERGRGNFPDRFSARQFPNYSSELNVNALLLGDSALYLCASSLNPGSNQPQHFGDGTRLSIL.

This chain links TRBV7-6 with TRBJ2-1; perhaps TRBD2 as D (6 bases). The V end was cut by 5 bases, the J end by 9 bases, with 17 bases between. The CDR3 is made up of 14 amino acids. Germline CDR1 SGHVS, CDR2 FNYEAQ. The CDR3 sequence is CASSLVTSSGEQFF. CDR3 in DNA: TGTGCCAGCAGCCTAGTTACTAGCTCGGGTGAGCAGTTCTTC. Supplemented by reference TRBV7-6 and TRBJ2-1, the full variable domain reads GAGVSQSPRYKVTKRGQDVALRCDPISGHVSLYWYRQALGQGPEFLTYFNYEAQQDKSGLPNDRFSAERPEGSISTLTIQRTEQRDSAMYRCASSLVTSSGEQFFGPGTRLTVL.

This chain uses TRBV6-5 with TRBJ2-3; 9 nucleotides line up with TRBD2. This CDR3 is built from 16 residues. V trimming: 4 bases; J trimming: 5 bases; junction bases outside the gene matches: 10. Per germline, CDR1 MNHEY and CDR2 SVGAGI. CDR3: CASSSLSGRFVDTQYF. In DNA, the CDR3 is TGTGCCAGCAGTTCGTTAAGCGGGAGGTTTGTAGATACGCAGTATTTT.

As DNA, the CDR3 is TGTGCCAGCAGTTTAAGACGAGGACTAGCGGGAGGGCCCTCCTACGAGCAGTACTTC. Translated: CASSLRRGLAGGPSYEQYF. V gene TRBV28 combines with J gene TRBJ2-7; TRBD2 aligns across 15 bases. V was pared by 2 bases and J by 0 bases, with 8 bases of the junction left unmatched. The CDR3 contains 19 residues. Germline V gene data show CDR1 as MDHEN and CDR2 as SYDVKM.

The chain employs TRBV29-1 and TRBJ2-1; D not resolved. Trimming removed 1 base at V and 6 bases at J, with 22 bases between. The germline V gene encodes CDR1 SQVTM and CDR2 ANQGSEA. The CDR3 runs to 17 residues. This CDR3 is CSVEVDNELGWSNEQFF. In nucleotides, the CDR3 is TGCAGCGTTGAAGTTGACAATGAACTTGGCTGGTCCAATGAGCAGTTCTTC.

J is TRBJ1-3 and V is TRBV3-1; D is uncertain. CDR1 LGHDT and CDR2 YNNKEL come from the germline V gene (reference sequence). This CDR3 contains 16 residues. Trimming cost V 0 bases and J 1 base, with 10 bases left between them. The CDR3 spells CASSQESRVSGNTIYF. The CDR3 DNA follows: TGTGCCAGCAGCCAAGAATCGCGAGTTTCTGGAAACACCATATATTTT.

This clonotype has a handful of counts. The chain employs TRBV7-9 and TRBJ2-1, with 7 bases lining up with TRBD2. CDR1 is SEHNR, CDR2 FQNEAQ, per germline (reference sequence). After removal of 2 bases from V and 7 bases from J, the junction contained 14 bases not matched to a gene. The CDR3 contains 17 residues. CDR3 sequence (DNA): TGTGCCAGCAGCTTATCCTTCGCGGGAGAATCGGGTAATGAGCAGTTCTTC. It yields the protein CASSLSFAGESGNEQFF.

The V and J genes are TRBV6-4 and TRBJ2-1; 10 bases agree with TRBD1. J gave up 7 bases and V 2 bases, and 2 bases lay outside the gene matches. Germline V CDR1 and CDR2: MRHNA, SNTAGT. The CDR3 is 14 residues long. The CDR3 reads CASSDGQGENEQFF. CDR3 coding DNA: TGTGCCAGCAGTGACGGACAGGGGGAGAATGAGCAGTTCTTC.

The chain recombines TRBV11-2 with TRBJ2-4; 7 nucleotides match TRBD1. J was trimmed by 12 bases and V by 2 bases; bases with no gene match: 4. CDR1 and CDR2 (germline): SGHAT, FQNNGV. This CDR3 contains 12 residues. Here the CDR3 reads CASSLLRDSQYF. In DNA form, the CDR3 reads TGTGCCAGCAGCTTACTTCGGGACAGTCAGTACTTC.

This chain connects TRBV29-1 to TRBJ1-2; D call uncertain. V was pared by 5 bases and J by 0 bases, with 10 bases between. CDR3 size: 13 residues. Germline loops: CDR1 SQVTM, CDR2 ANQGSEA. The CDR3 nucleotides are TGCAGCGTTAGGATTGGAGCTAACTATGGCTACACCTTC. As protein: CSVRIGANYGYTF. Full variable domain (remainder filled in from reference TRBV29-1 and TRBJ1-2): SAVISQKPSRDICQRGTSLTIQCQVDSQVTMMFWYRQQPGQSLTLIATANQGSEATYESGFVIDKFPISRPNLTFSTLTVSNMSPEDSSIYLCSVRIGANYGYTFGSGTRLTVV.

The CDR3 loop is CASSRDRLDTGELFF. The CDR3 DNA follows: TGCGCCAGCAGCCGGGACAGGCTCGACACCGGGGAGCTGTTTTTT. J is TRBJ2-2 and V is TRBV4-3; the match to TRBD1 covers 8 bases. CDR1 is LGHNA, CDR2 YSLEER, per germline. V dropped 4 bases and J dropped 3; count of bases not matched to a gene: 4. CDR3 length equals 15 residues.

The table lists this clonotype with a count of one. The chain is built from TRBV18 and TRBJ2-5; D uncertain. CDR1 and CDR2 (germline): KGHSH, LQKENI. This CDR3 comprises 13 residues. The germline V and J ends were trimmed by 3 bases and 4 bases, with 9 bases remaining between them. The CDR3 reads CASSPTFGETQYF. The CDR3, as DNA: TGTGCCAGCTCACCGACTTTTGGAGAGACCCAGTACTTC.

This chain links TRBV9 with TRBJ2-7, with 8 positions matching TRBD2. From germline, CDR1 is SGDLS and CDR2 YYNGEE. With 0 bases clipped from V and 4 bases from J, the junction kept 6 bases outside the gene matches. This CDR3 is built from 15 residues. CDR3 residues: CASSVGNSGTYEQYF. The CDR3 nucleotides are TGTGCCAGCAGCGTAGGGAATAGCGGGACTTACGAGCAGTACTTC.

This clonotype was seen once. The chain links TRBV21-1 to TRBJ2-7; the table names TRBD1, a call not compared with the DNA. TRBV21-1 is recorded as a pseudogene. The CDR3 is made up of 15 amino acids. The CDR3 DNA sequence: TGTGCCAGCAGCAAATGGGGACGTCGGTCGTACGAGCAGTACTTC. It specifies CASSKWGRRSYEQYF.

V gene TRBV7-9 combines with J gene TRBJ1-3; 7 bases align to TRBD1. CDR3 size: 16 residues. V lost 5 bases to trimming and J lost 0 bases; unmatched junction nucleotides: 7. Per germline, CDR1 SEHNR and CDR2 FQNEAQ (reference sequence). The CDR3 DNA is TGTGCCAGCAGCACGGACAGGATTCCCTCTGGAAACACCATATATTTT. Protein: CASSTDRIPSGNTIYF.

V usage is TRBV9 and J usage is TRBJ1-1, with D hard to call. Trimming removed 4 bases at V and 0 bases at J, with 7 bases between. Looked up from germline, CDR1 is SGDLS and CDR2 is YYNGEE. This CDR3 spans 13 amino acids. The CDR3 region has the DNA TGTGCCAGCAGCACGAGTTTGAACACTGAAGCTTTCTTT. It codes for CASSTSLNTEAFF.

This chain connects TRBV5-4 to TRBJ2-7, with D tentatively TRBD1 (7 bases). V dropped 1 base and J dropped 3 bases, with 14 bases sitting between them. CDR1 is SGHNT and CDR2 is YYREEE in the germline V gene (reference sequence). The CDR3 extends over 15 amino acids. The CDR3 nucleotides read TGTGCCAGCAGCTTGTGGTCAGGGGGAGGCTACGAGCAGTACTTC. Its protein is CASSLWSGGGYEQYF.

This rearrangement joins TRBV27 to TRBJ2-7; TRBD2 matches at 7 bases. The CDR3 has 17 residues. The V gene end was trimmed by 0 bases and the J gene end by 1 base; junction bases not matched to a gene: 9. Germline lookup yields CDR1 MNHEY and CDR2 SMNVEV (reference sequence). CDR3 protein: CASSLSSGGGSSYEQYF. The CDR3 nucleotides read TGTGCCAGCAGTTTATCCTCGGGGGGAGGGTCTTCCTACGAGCAGTACTTC.

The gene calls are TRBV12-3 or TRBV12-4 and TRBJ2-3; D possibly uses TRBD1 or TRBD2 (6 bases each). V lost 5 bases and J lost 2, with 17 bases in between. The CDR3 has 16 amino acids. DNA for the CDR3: TGTGCCAGCAGTCCGCGGGACATACGAACCACAGATACGCAGTATTTT. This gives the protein CASSPRDIRTTDTQYF.